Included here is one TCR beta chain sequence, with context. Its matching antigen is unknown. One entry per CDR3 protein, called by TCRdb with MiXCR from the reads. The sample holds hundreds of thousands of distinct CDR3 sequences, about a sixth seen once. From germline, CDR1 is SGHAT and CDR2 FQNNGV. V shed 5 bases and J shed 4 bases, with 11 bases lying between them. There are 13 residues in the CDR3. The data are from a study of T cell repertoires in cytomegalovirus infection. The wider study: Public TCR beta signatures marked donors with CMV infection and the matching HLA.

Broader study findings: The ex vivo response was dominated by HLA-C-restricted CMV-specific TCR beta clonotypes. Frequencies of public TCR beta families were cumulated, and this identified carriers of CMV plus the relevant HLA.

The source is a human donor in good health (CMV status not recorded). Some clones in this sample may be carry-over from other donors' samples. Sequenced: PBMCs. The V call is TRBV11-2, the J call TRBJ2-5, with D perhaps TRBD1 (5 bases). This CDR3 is CASSVYRRETQYF. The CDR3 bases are TGTGCCAGCAGCGTATACAGGAGAGAGACCCAGTACTTC.